This TCR beta chain was sequenced in a study of tissue T cells after allogeneic stem cell transplantation. Survey-depth TCRbeta CDR3 sequencing reported V/J genes and productive frequencies. Produced via immunoSEQ multiplex PCR; TCRdb's table is partial and in-frame only. The profile covers about 1,300 clones, with roughly 47% appearing a single time and 46% taken by the ten largest. General study results and limits: Sampling depth was limited, and the cohort was small and clinically varied.

This CDR3 has 16 amino acids. The germline V gene has CDR1 SGHSN and CDR2 HYEKVE. With 2 bases clipped from V and 3 bases from J, the junction kept 10 bases outside the gene matches. Time point noted: mouse harvest day 14 after allogeneic transplant. The graft held 10^6 splenic CD5+ T cells and 10^7 T-cell-depleted bone marrow cells. B6 (H2b) cells into BALB/c (H2d) mice; tissues taken at day 7 or 14. As concerns this clone: Its specificity is not known. Mouse gene names and germline throughout. The read falls 1 residue short of the CDR3 end, and the missing part is taken from the germline J gene.

The clonotype was recovered from a female BALB/c mouse given C57BL/6 T cells with graft-versus-host disease after an allogeneic hematopoietic cell transplant. Sequencing input: spleen. V gene TRBV12-1 combines with J gene TRBJ2-7, with TRBD2 matching over 9 bases. This CDR3 reads CASSPHLWGGLYEQYF. The CDR3 bases that were read are TGTGCCAGCTCTCCTCACCTCTGGGGGGGGCTCTATGAACAGTAC.